This entry lists 22 T cell receptor beta chains sequenced from one sample in a study of beta chain features in type 1 diabetes. What was sequenced were expressed TCRB transcripts, since all of the isolated RNA had been reverse transcribed. TCRdb's copy holds only in-frame clones and misses some; the assay was immunoSEQ multiplex PCR. The sample records 250,000 to 350,000 clones, about 14% being singletons. Sequenced: central memory CD4+ T cells from blood. The source of these receptors is a man younger than 40 in good health.

This clone was observed a handful of times. This chain uses TRBV18 with TRBJ2-7, with 9 bases fitting TRBD2. The J segment lost 0 bases and the V segment lost 0 bases, leaving 3 bases of the junction unmatched. The CDR3 contains 16 residues. CDR1 and CDR2 from the germline V gene are KGHSH and LQKENI. In nucleotides, the CDR3 is TGTGCCAGCTCACCACCGGCGGGGGGGACCTCCTACGAGCAGTACTTC. Amino acid sequence: CASSPPAGGTSYEQYF.

As concerns this clone: The missing conserved phenylalanine or tryptophan at the end of this CDR3 makes a read error likely. Because the CDR3's place on the DNA is in doubt, the DNA is left out and the CDR3 is given as listed by TCRdb. CDR3 protein: CASTREAV. This chain connects TRBV10-1 to TRBJ1-3. Germline V CDR1 and CDR2: WNHNN, SYGVQD (reference sequence). Including both end residues, the CDR3 is 8 amino acids long.

The chain employs TRBV18 and TRBJ2-3, with 9 bases that match TRBD1. Germline CDR1 and CDR2: KGHSH and LQKENI. Trimming cost V 4 bases and J 2 bases; bases outside gene matches: 10. There are 17 residues in the CDR3. In DNA form, the CDR3 reads TGTGCCAGCTCACGCTGGGCCGGGACAGGGTTCACAGATACGCAGTATTTT. It translates to CASSRWAGTGFTDTQYF.

This clone has just a few counts. V and J are TRBV18 and TRBJ2-7; 9 bases match TRBD2. J gave up 2 bases and V 1 base, and 3 bases lay outside the gene matches. This CDR3 comprises 15 residues. Germline assignment: CDR1 KGHSH and CDR2 LQKENI. The CDR3 loop reads CASSPRRGGPYEQYF. The DNA for the CDR3 is TGTGCCAGCTCACCACGGCGGGGGGGCCCCTACGAGCAGTACTTC.

This clone was seen repeatedly, ten times or more. This chain uses TRBV6-5 with TRBJ2-1; tentative D call: TRBD2 (6 bases). The CDR3 covers 15 residues. Germline loops: CDR1 MNHEY, CDR2 SVGAGI. The V gene lost 6 bases and the J gene lost 8 bases, with 20 bases spanning the gap. The CDR3 spells CASRPGGAIGHEQFF. CDR3 nucleotide sequence: TGTGCCAGCAGACCCGGCGGGGCCATTGGGCATGAGCAGTTCTTC.

This rearrangement joins TRBV2 to TRBJ1-2; TRBD1 is a possible D gene (5 bases). V was cut by 6 bases and J by 7 bases, with 9 bases left in between. The germline CDR1 and CDR2 sequences are SNHLY and FYNNEI. CDR3 length: 11 amino acids. CDR3 in amino acids: CASSRGGGYTF. The CDR3 DNA is TGTGCCAGCAGCCGGGGGGGTGGCTACACCTTC.

The gene calls are TRBV29-1 and TRBJ2-7, with no clear D. The V end was cut by 5 bases, the J end by 7 bases, with 15 bases between. CDR1 is SQVTM and CDR2 is ANQGSEA in the germline V gene. The CDR3 covers 12 residues. CDR3 region: CSVISGSKEQYF. CDR3 DNA: TGCAGCGTTATCTCTGGGTCGAAAGAGCAGTACTTC.

The chain has TRBV5-4 and TRBJ2-7, with a weak D call TRBD1 (5 bases). From germline, CDR1 is SGHNT and CDR2 YYREEE (reference sequence). Trimming cost V 0 bases and J 4 bases, with 14 bases left between them. The CDR3 runs to 15 residues. CDR3 region: CASSLAAGPSYEQYF. The CDR3 DNA reads as TGTGCCAGCAGCTTGGCCGCAGGGCCCAGTTACGAGCAGTACTTC. Together with reference TRBV5-4 and TRBJ2-7, the CDR3 gives the full variable domain: ETGVTQSPTHLIKTRGQQVTLRCSSQSGHNTVSWYQQALGQGPQFIFQYYREEENGRGNFPPRFSGLQFPNYSSELNVNALELDDSALYLCASSLAAGPSYEQYFGPGTRLTVT.

In this sample, this clone turned up a few times. This chain connects TRBV5-5 to TRBJ2-3; D uncertain. The CDR3 is made up of 15 amino acids. V shed 0 bases and J shed 1 base, with 9 bases lying between them. CDR1 and CDR2 (germline): SGHKS, YYEKEE (reference sequence). Here the CDR3 reads CASSLVTAGTDTQYF. CDR3 DNA: TGTGCCAGCAGCTTGGTAACGGCGGGCACAGATACGCAGTATTTT.

This clone was observed a few times. The chain combines TRBV6-6 with TRBJ2-5; D might be TRBD2 (6 bases). The CDR3 is made up of 14 amino acids. Trimming left V 1 base short and J 2 bases short, with 8 bases between. Germline assignment: CDR1 MNHNY and CDR2 SVGAGI (reference sequence). This chain's CDR3 is CASSYWGDQETQYF. The CDR3 DNA is TGTGCCAGCAGTTACTGGGGGGATCAAGAGACCCAGTACTTC.

The chain links TRBV4-3 to TRBJ2-3, with TRBD1 as a possible D gene (5 bases). Germline V lookup: CDR1 LGHNA, CDR2 YSLEER. The CDR3 has 14 residues. V dropped 1 base and J dropped 6 bases, with 11 bases sitting between them. CDR3 bases: TGCGCCAGCAGCCAAGGACAGCAAGGCGATACGCAGTATTTT. Translation: CASSQGQQGDTQYF.

The sample holds many counts of this clone. The chain joins TRBV27 to TRBJ1-2; 8 bases line up with TRBD1. The CDR3 runs 13 residues. Per germline, CDR1 MNHEY and CDR2 SMNVEV (reference sequence). The junction had 7 bases not matched to a gene; V was cut back by 5 bases and J by 8 bases. The DNA for the CDR3 is TGTGCCAGCAGTCTCCAGGGGGCTAAAGGCTACACCTTC. Translated: CASSLQGAKGYTF.

This clone was seen only a few times. J is TRBJ2-2 and V is TRBV5-4; D might be TRBD1 (6 bases). This CDR3 region has 15 residues. V was cut by 5 bases and J by 6 bases, with 17 bases left in between. Germline V gives CDR1 SGHNT, CDR2 YYREEE (reference sequence). The CDR3 region is CASRTQGFQSGELFF. The CDR3 DNA reads TGTGCCAGCAGAACTCAGGGGTTTCAGTCCGGGGAGCTGTTTTTT.

In its sample, this clone was seen a few times. The chain links TRBV19 to TRBJ1-2; D remains unclear. The germline V gene encodes CDR1 LNHDA and CDR2 SQIVND (reference sequence). The CDR3 runs to 15 residues. V was trimmed by 2 bases and J by 0 bases, leaving 10 bases between them. The CDR3 nucleotides read TGTGCCAGTAGTATAAAGCCGATAGCTAACTATGGCTACACCTTC. Its protein is CASSIKPIANYGYTF.

The chain couples TRBV27 to TRBJ1-1; D gene unclear. This CDR3 is built from 13 residues. In germline, CDR1 is MNHEY, CDR2 SMNVEV (reference sequence). The V and J ends lost 6 bases and 4 bases respectively, with 12 bases between them. The chain's CDR3 is CASRGSLSTEAFF. CDR3 coding DNA: TGTGCCAGCAGGGGGAGTTTGTCCACTGAAGCTTTCTTT.

This clone was counted only a few times. The rearrangement links TRBV10-1 to TRBJ2-3; TRBD2 agrees at 11 bases. After removal of 4 bases from V and 0 bases from J, the junction contained 3 bases not matched to a gene. Germline assignment: CDR1 WNHNN and CDR2 SYGVQD (reference sequence). The CDR3 is 16 amino acids. The CDR3 nucleotides read TGCGCCAGCAGTGTCTCTAGCGGGGGGAGCACAGATACGCAGTATTTT. It codes for CASSVSSGGSTDTQYF.

This clone was observed a few times. The chain couples TRBV5-1 to TRBJ2-3; TRBD2 might be the D (5 bases). The CDR3 spans 15 residues. Trimming cost V 0 bases and J 4 bases, with 12 bases left between them. Germline loops: CDR1 SGHRS, CDR2 YFSETQ. The CDR3 DNA is TGCGCCAGCAGCTTGGGACAAGGCGGGCCAGATACGCAGTATTTT. Its protein product is CASSLGQGGPDTQYF.

This chain uses TRBV18 with TRBJ1-6; 8 bases are a match to TRBD1. The trim removed 5 bases at V and 7 bases at J, leaving 7 bases unmatched. CDR3 size: 15 residues. From germline, CDR1 is KGHSH and CDR2 LQKENI. The CDR3 coding sequence is TGTGCCAGCTCAACTATGACAGGGGACAATTCACCCCTCCACTTT. This gives the protein CASSTMTGDNSPLHF.

This clone was counted a few times. This chain uses TRBV11-3 with TRBJ1-1; D unresolved. The CDR3 has 14 residues. V was pared by 1 base and J by 4 bases, with 10 bases between. The germline gives CDR1 SGHNT, CDR2 YENEEA. Here the CDR3 reads CASSLAPRRTEAFF. Here the CDR3 DNA reads TGTGCCAGCAGCTTAGCGCCCCGGCGCACTGAAGCTTTCTTT.

The sample holds many counts of this clone. V gene TRBV6-1 combines with J gene TRBJ2-7; 10 positions match TRBD2. CDR3 length equals 13 residues. Germline CDR1 reads MNHNS; CDR2 reads SASEGT. V was clipped by 8 bases and J by 4 bases; unmatched bases: 5. This chain's CDR3 is CASAAAGGYEQYV. The CDR3, as DNA: TGTGCCAGCGCGGCAGCGGGAGGGTACGAGCAGTACGTC.

This clone appeared a few times. The J gene is TRBJ2-1, the V gene TRBV6-4; maybe TRBD1 (6 bases). Trimming cost V 5 bases and J 9 bases, with 14 bases left between them. The germline CDR1 and CDR2 sequences are MRHNA and SNTAGT. The CDR3 runs 13 residues. The CDR3 reads CASSSTGSTEQFF. The CDR3 nucleotides read TGTGCCAGCAGTTCAACAGGGAGTACTGAGCAGTTCTTC.

This clone was picked up a small number of times. The genes are TRBV11-3 and TRBJ2-7; the match to TRBD1 covers 9 bases. This CDR3 spans 16 amino acids. The trim removed 1 base at V and 4 bases at J, leaving 8 bases unmatched. Per the germline V gene, CDR1 is SGHNT and CDR2 is YENEEA. CDR3 nucleotides: TGTGCCAGCAGCTTAGCCTTCGGGACAGGGATTTACGAGCAGTACGTC. Translating gives CASSLAFGTGIYEQYV.